Given below is one T cell receptor (beta chain) in context. This clonotype was picked up many times. This receptor's antigen is unknown. Per-nucleotide qualities are absent, and no much larger clonotype sits a single base away. CDR1 and CDR2 are read off the germline V gene (reference sequence) as SGHNT and YYREEE. The trim is 2 bases for V and 5 bases for J, with a gap of 16 bases between the germline ends. CDR3 length: 15 amino acids, cysteine to phenylalanine. Only the CDR3 region is kept as DNA, spanning 45 bases read in frame from base 1. The data originate from a study of T cells in Graves' hyperthyroidism and ophthalmopathy (dated by TCRdb to about 2019). Background for the entire study: Peripheral blood was sampled at the time of initial diagnosis, prior to any treatment. To identify TCR V-J signatures that set the groups apart, the researchers used a discovery cohort of roughly 100 patients, made up of under 45 with Graves' ophthalmopathy and around 58 with stable Graves' hyperthyroidism. An independent validation cohort of around 19 hyperthyroidism patients and about 16 patients who later progressed to ophthalmopathy tested prospective prediction of ophthalmopathy. The approximately 100 discovery patients were randomly divided into training and test sets at a 7:3 ratio. The study also compared thyroid tissue and blood T-cell repertoires from about six Graves' hyperthyroidism patients. After blood sampling, hyperthyroidism patients were treated with methimazole at a starting dose of 30 mg daily, and ophthalmopathy patients were treated with high-dose intravenous methylprednisolone. The paper reports TCR Vbeta CDR3 sequencing of approximately 140 peripheral blood samples: 43 ophthalmopathy, fewer than 80 hyperthyroidism and approximately 17 progressor patients. Study-level results and caveats: In validation, the model predicted progression to ophthalmopathy with 60% to 71% sensitivity and 72% to 85% specificity, a median of roughly seven months before onset. Blood samples also contained most of the expanded thyroid clonotypes (frequency above 0.001), which suggests that blood repertoires may reflect thyroid immune responses. No statistical method was used to set the sample size in advance, and investigators knew the group allocation. A model built on a 13 V-J signature distinguished ophthalmopathy from stable hyperthyroidism, reaching 87.88% sensitivity and about 81% specificity in cross-validation and 80%/75% in testing.

Ophthalmopathy patients had moderately to severely active disease, with a Clinical Activity Score of 3 or more, a NOSPECS grade of 4 or more, and a disease duration of less than 3 months. Any patient with an uncontrolled infection, another autoimmune disease, pregnancy or lactation was excluded. Diagnoses were based on clinical symptoms, serum thyroxine and TRAb, thyroid ultrasound and orbital computed tomography. Ficoll-Paque density gradient centrifugation was used to isolate PBMCs from 8 to 10 ml of fresh peripheral blood. Total RNA was extracted with Trizol reagent, and quality was checked on an Agilent 2100 Bioanalyzer. The TCR beta CDR3 regions were amplified from RNA transcripts. For the first round of RT-PCR on the TCR CDR3, the HTBI primer set was used together with the Qiagen OneStep RT-PCR kit. The libraries were constructed in a second round of multiplex PCR and then size-selected and purified. The libraries were sequenced on an Illumina HiSeq2000 using paired-end 100 bp reads. The authors processed their data as follows. SOAPnuke was used to process the raw data, removing reads that contained adapters or uncalled bases, had a mean Phred below 15, or lacked an exact match to the constant primer or identifier. High-quality paired reads were merged using COPE v1.2.5, and each unique nucleotide sequence was defined as a clonotype. MiTCR v1.1 was used to align clonotypes to the IMGT TRBV, TRBD and TRBJ reference segments. Analysis was restricted to V-J combinations with a frequency above 0.0001, which covered 99.2% of repertoires. The TCS score was defined as the ratio of F50 (clonal expansion) to E x V (chaos), calculated using BLOSUM62-based TCRdist between CDR3 peptides within each V-J. Welch's t-statistics and random forest reduced 500 to 550 V-J features to some 14, which were used in a naive Bayes classifier (R e1071). TCRdb reran the public reads through fastp at Q25 and MiXCR, keeping productive beta chains. Each entry merges the rows of one CDR3 protein and shows their most common DNA and genes. These V and J calls are TCRdb output, not the study's own analysis. The sample records approximately 350,000 distinct CDR3 sequences, roughly 15% of which are singletons. Of the sample, under 25% is held by the ten largest clones.

This receptor was obtained from a woman aged 55-69 years with Graves' ophthalmopathy. Sequences were obtained from blood. The chain is made from TRBV5-4 and TRBJ1-1; no D segment can be confidently identified. The nucleotide sequence is TGTGCCAGCAGCTTTGGCGGGATCCGACGAACTGAAGCTTTCTTT. The translation is CASSFGGIRRTEAFF.